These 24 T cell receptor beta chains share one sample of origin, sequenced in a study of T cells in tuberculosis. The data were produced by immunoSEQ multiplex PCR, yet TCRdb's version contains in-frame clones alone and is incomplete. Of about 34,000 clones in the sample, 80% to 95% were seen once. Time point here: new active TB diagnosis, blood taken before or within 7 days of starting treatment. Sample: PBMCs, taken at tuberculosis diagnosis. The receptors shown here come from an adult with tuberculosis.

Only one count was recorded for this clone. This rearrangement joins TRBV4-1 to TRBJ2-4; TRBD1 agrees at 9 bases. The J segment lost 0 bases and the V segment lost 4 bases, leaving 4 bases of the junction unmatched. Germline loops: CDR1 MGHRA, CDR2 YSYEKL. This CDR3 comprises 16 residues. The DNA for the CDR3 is TGCGCCAGCAGCCCAGGACAGGGGCTAGCCAAAAACATTCAGTACTTC. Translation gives CASSPGQGLAKNIQYF.

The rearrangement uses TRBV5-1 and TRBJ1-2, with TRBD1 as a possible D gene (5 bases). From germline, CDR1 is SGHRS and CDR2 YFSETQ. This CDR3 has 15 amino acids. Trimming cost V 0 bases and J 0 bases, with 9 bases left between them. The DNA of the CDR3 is TGCGCCAGCAGCTTGGCCCAGGGTACTAACTATGGCTACACCTTC. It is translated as CASSLAQGTNYGYTF.

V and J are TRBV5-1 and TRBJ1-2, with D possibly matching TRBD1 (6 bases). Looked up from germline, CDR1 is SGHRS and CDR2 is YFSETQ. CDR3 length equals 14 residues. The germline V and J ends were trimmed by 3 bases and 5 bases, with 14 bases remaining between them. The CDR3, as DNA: TGCGCCAGCAGCTCCAAGGACAGCCGTTATGGCTACACCTTC. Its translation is CASSSKDSRYGYTF.

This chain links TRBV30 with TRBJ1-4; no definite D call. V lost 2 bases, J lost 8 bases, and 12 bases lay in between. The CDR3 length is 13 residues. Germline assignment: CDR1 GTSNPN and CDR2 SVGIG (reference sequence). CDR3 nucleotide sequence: TGTGCCTGGAGTCTGAGGGTAGGGGAAAAACTGTTTTTT. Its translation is CAWSLRVGEKLFF.

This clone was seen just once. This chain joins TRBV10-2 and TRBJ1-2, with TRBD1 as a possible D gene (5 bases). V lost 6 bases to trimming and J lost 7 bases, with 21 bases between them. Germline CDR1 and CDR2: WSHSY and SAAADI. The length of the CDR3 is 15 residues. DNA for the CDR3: TGCGCCAGCAGCGAAGGGGTCCCCAGGTTAGGTGGCTACACCTTC. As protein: CASSEGVPRLGGYTF.

CDR3 nucleotide sequence: TGTGCCGGACGATCCAGGGATTCTGGGGCCAACGTCCTGACTTTC. Its protein product is CAGRSRDSGANVLTF. J is TRBJ2-6 and V is TRBV30; weak D call: TRBD1 (5 bases). CDR1 is GTSNPN, CDR2 SVGIG, per germline (reference sequence). V lost 8 bases and J lost 1, with 15 bases in between. The CDR3 spans 15 residues.

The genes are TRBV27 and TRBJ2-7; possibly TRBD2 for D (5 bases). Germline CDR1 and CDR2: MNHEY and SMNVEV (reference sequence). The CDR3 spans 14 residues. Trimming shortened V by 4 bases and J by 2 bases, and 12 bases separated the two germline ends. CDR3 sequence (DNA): TGTGCCAGCAGTTACCGGGGAGCGGCCTACGAGCAGTACTTC. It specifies CASSYRGAAYEQYF.

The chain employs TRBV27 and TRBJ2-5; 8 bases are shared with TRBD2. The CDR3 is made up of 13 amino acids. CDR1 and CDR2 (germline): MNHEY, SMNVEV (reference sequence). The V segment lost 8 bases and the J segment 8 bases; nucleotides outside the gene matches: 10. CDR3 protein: CASSTGGAQTQYF. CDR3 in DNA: TGTGCCAGCTCCACGGGGGGGGCCCAAACCCAGTACTTC.

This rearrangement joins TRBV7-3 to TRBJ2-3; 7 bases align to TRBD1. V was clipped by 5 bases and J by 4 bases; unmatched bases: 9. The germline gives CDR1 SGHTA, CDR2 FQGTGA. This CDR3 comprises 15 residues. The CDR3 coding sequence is TGTGCCAGCAGCCCGCAGGGGGTGCCCCCAGATACGCAGTATTTT. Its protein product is CASSPQGVPPDTQYF.

The CDR3, as DNA: TGTGCCAGCAGTGACAACGGGCCAGGGATGAGCTCCTATAATTCACCCCTCCACTTT. It translates to CASSDNGPGMSSYNSPLHF. The V call is TRBV2, the J call TRBJ1-6; possible D gene TRBD1, 5 bases. CDR3 length equals 19 residues. Trimming pared 3 bases from V and 0 bases from J, leaving 18 bases between. CDR1 is SNHLY, CDR2 FYNNEI, per germline.

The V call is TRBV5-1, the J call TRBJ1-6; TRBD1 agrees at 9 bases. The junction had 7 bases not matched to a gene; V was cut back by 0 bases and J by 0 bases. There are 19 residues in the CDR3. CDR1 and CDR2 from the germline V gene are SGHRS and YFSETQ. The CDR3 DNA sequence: TGCGCCAGCAGCTTGGCAACAGGGGGCATCAACTCCTATAATTCACCCCTCCACTTT. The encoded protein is CASSLATGGINSYNSPLHF.

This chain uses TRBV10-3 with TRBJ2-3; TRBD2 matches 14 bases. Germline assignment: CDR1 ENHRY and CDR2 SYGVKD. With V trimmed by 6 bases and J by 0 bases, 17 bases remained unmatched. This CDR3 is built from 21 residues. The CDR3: CAISAGTSGSDYQISTDTQYF. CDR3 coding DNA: TGTGCCATCAGCGCCGGGACTAGCGGGAGCGACTACCAGATTAGCACAGATACGCAGTATTTT.

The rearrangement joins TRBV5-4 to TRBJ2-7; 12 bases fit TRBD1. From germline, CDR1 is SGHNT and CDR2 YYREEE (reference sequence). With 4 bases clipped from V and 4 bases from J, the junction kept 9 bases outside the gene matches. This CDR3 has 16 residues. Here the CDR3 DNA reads TGTGCCAGCAGCCCATCTCCGGGACAGGGGGCTTACGAGCAGTACTTC. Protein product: CASSPSPGQGAYEQYF.

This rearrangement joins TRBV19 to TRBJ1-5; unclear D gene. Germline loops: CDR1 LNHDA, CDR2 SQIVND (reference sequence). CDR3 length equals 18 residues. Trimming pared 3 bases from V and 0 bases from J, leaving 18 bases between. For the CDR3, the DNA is TGTGCCAGTAGTATCAACCGGGGAGACGACCTTAGCAATCAGCCCCAGCATTTT. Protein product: CASSINRGDDLSNQPQHF.

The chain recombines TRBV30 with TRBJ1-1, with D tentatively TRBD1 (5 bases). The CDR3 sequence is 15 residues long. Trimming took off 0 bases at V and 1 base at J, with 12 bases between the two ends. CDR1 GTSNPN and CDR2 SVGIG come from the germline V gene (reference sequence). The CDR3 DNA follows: TGTGCCTGGAGTGTAACTGGGGCCCCGAACACTGAAGCTTTCTTT. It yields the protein CAWSVTGAPNTEAFF. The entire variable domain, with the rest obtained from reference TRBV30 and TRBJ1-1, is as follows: SQTIHQWPATLVQPVGSPLSLECTVEGTSNPNLYWYRQAAGRGLQLLFYSVGIGQISSEVPQNLSASRPQDRQFILSSKKLLLSDSGFYLCAWSVTGAPNTEAFFGQGTRLTVV.

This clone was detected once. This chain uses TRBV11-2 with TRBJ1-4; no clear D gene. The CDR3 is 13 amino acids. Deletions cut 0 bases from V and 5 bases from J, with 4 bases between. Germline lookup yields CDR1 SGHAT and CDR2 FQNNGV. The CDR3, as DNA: TGTGCCAGCAGCTTAGACCGGAATGAAAAACTGTTTTTT. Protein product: CASSLDRNEKLFF.

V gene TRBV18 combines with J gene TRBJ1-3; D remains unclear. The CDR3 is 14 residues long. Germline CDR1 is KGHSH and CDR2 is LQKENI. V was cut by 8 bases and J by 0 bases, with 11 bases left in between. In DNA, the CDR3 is TGTGCCAGCAAGAATACAACCTCTGGAAACACCATATATTTT. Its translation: CASKNTTSGNTIYF.

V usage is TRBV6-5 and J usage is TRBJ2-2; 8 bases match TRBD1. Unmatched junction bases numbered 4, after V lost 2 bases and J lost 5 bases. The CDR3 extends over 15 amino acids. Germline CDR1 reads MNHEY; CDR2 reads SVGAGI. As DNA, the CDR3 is TGTGCCAGCAGTTACGTTCACAGGGGGACCGGGGAGCTGTTTTTT. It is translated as CASSYVHRGTGELFF.

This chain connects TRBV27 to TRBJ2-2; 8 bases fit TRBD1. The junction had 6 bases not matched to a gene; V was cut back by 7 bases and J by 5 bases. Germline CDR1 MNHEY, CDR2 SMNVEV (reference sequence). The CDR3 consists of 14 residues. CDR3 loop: CASTGQGNTGELFF. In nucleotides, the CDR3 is TGTGCCAGCACCGGACAGGGTAATACCGGGGAGCTGTTTTTT.

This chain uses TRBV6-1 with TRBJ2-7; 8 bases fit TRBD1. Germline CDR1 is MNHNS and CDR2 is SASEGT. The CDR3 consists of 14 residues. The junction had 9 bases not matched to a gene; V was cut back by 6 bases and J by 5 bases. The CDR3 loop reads CASRDTGGQDEQYF. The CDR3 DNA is TGTGCCAGCAGGGATACAGGGGGTCAGGACGAGCAGTACTTC.

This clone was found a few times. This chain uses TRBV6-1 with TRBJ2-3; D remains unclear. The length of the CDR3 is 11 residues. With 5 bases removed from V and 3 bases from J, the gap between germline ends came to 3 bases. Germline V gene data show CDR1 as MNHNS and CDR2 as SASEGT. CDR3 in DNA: TGTGCCAGCAGTTCAACAGATACGCAGTATTTT. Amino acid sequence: CASSSTDTQYF.

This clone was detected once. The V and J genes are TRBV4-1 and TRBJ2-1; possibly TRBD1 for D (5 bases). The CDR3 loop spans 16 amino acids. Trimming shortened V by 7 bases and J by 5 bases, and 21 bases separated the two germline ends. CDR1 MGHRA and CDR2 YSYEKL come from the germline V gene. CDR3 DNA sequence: TGCGCCAGCACCCCCATCGGACACGAAGGGGACAATGAGCAGTTCTTC. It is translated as CASTPIGHEGDNEQFF.

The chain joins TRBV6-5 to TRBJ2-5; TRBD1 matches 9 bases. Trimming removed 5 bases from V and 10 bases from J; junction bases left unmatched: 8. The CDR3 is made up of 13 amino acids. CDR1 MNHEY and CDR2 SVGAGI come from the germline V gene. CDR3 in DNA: TGTGCCAGCAGTGAGGGACAGGGAGTGGGCCAGTACTTC. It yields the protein CASSEGQGVGQYF.

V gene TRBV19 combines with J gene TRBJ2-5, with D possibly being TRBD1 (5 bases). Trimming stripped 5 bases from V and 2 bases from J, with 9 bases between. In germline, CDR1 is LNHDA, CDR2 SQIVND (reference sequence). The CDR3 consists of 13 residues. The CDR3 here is CASSPGFQETQYF. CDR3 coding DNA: TGTGCCAGTAGTCCAGGGTTTCAAGAGACCCAGTACTTC. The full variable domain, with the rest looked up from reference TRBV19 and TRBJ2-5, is DGGITQSPKYLFRKEGQNVTLSCEQNLNHDAMYWYRQDPGQGLRLIYYSQIVNDFQKGDIAEGYSVSREKKESFPLTVTSAQKNPTAFYLCASSPGFQETQYFGPGTRLLVL.